This entry lists 15 T cell receptor beta chains sequenced from one sample in a study of shared clonotypes between healthy human individuals. The protocol was immunoSEQ multiplex PCR, while the TCRdb copy is restricted to in-frame clones and leaves out a portion. Among around 690,000 clones listed, 80% to 95% were seen once. Input material: memory CD8+ T cells from PBMCs. Subset defined: CD45RO+ cells pooled with CCR7-negative TemRA cells. These receptor sequences come from a man between 18 and 29 years old in good health. Some clones in this sample may be carry-over from other donors' samples.

This rearrangement joins TRBV7-2 to TRBJ2-5; D is unclear. Trimming stripped 4 bases from V and 5 bases from J, with 8 bases between. CDR1 and CDR2 (germline): SGHTA, FQGNSA. The CDR3 runs to 12 residues. CDR3 in DNA: TGTGCCAGCAGCTCCCAGTGGGAGACCCAGTACTTC. Encoded protein: CASSSQWETQYF. The full variable domain, rest sourced from reference TRBV7-2 and TRBJ2-5, is GAGVSQSPSNKVTEKGKDVELRCDPISGHTALYWYRQSLGQGLEFLIYFQGNSAPDKSGLPSDRFSAERTGGSVSTLTIQRTQQEDSAVYLCASSSQWETQYFGPGTRLLVL.

The CDR3: CASSSVEGASYEQYF. CDR3 nucleotide sequence: TGTGCCAGCAGTAGTGTAGAGGGCGCAAGCTACGAGCAGTACTTC. The V gene is TRBV2, the J gene TRBJ2-7; tentative D call: TRBD2 (5 bases). The V end was cut by 5 bases, the J end by 3 bases, with 17 bases between. Germline-derived CDR1 and CDR2 are SNHLY and FYNNEI. CDR3 size: 15 residues.

The V gene is TRBV28, the J gene TRBJ2-1, with TRBD1 matching over 7 bases. V trimming: 5 bases; J trimming: 5 bases; junction bases outside the gene matches: 3. Germline CDR1 and CDR2: MDHEN and SYDVKM. The CDR3 runs to 13 residues. The CDR3 DNA follows: TGTGCCAGCAGTGATAGGGGGCACAATGAGCAGTTCTTC. Translated, it gives CASSDRGHNEQFF.

This clone has more than one count but fewer than ten. This CDR3 is also generated by other DNA sequences in the sample. V and J are TRBV13 and TRBJ2-7; perhaps TRBD2 as D (5 bases). This CDR3 has 13 residues. V was shortened by 5 bases and J by 1 base, with 9 bases between the two germline ends. The germline CDR1 and CDR2 sequences are PRHDT and FYEKMQ (reference sequence). The CDR3 spells CASSPSGSYEQYF. CDR3 bases: TGTGCCAGCAGCCCCTCGGGATCCTACGAGCAGTACTTC.

This clone came up once. The chain carries TRBV9 and TRBJ2-7, with D possibly matching TRBD2 (5 bases). CDR1 is SGDLS, CDR2 YYNGEE, per germline. This CDR3 has 16 residues. V shed 0 bases and J shed 0 bases, with 13 bases lying between them. Here the CDR3 DNA reads TGTGCCAGCAGCGTAGATGGGAGTATAAGCTCCTACGAGCAGTACTTC. Amino acids: CASSVDGSISSYEQYF.

This chain joins TRBV29-1 and TRBJ2-2; 7 nucleotides align to TRBD1. The V segment lost 3 bases and the J segment 6 bases; nucleotides outside the gene matches: 1. The CDR3 contains 12 residues. Germline V gene sequence: CDR1 SQVTM, CDR2 ANQGSEA. In DNA, the CDR3 is TGCAGCGTTGACGACAGGGCCGGGGAGCTGTTTTTT. Translated: CSVDDRAGELFF.

This chain connects TRBV15 to TRBJ2-3; TRBD2 matches at 10 bases. The CDR3 has 15 residues. V shed 5 bases and J 6 bases; nucleotides not matched to a gene: 8. Germline V gene data show CDR1 as LNHNV and CDR2 as YYDKDF (reference sequence). The CDR3 loop reads CATSSPGTSEDTQYF. The DNA of the CDR3 is TGTGCCACCAGCTCGCCCGGGACTAGCGAGGATACGCAGTATTTT.

This chain joins TRBV2 and TRBJ2-5; D may be TRBD1 (7 bases). There are 14 residues in the CDR3. CDR1 and CDR2 from the germline V gene are SNHLY and FYNNEI. V gave up 6 bases and J gave up 2 bases, with 13 bases separating them. This chain's CDR3 is CASSDQGGQETQYF. CDR3 DNA: TGTGCCAGCAGCGATCAGGGGGGTCAAGAGACCCAGTACTTC.

V and J are TRBV27 and TRBJ2-2, with a weak D call TRBD2 (5 bases). The CDR3 consists of 19 residues. V lost 2 bases to trimming and J lost 6 bases, with 25 bases between them. Germline V gene sequence: CDR1 MNHEY, CDR2 SMNVEV (reference sequence). The CDR3 reads CASSLLFDLWGTDSGELFF. The DNA for the CDR3 is TGTGCCAGCAGTTTACTATTTGATCTCTGGGGAACGGACTCCGGGGAGCTGTTTTTT.

The chain joins TRBV5-3 to TRBJ2-2; 7 bases match TRBD1. TRBV5-3 falls under the ORF class, with uncertain function. J gave up 4 bases and V 3 bases, and 12 bases lay outside the gene matches. This CDR3 spans 17 amino acids. The CDR3 here is CARSYPIGQDSTGELFF. CDR3 bases: TGTGCCAGAAGCTACCCCATTGGACAGGACTCCACCGGGGAGCTGTTTTTT.

The chain employs TRBV5-4 and TRBJ1-1, with D hard to call. CDR3 length: 13 amino acids. Germline V gives CDR1 SGHNT, CDR2 YYREEE (reference sequence). V lost 3 bases and J lost 8, with 14 bases in between. In DNA form, the CDR3 reads TGTGCCAGCAGCTCCTACGTCGGGTCGGAAGCTTTCTTT. Its protein is CASSSYVGSEAFF.

The chain uses TRBV4-1 and TRBJ2-1; D ambiguous. Germline assignment: CDR1 MGHRA and CDR2 YSYEKL. V dropped 0 bases and J dropped 10 bases, with 13 bases sitting between them. This CDR3 comprises 14 residues. As DNA, the CDR3 is TGCGCCAGCAGCCAAGATGGGTTCGGGCGGGAGCAGTTCTTC. It codes for CASSQDGFGREQFF.

This rearrangement joins TRBV5-1 to TRBJ2-7; D is perhaps TRBD1 (5 bases). V lost 5 bases to trimming and J lost 4 bases, with 13 bases between them. The CDR3 has 13 amino acids. The germline V gene has CDR1 SGHRS and CDR2 YFSETQ. The chain's CDR3 is CASRGRRVYEQYF. The CDR3 coding sequence is TGCGCCAGCAGAGGTCGCAGGGTTTACGAGCAGTACTTC.

The rearrangement links TRBV25-1 to TRBJ2-3, with D possibly being TRBD2 (6 bases). With 2 bases removed from V and 0 bases from J, the gap between germline ends came to 9 bases. Germline-derived CDR1 and CDR2 are MGHDK and SYGVNS. The CDR3 covers 15 residues. The CDR3 nucleotides are TGTGCCAGCAGTGAACTAGCGCCGAGCACAGATACGCAGTATTTT. Protein sequence: CASSELAPSTDTQYF.

The chain combines TRBV5-6 with TRBJ2-3, with TRBD2 matching 10 bases. The CDR3 has 15 residues. CDR1 and CDR2 from the germline V gene are SGHDT and YYEEEE. The V and J ends lost 2 bases and 4 bases, in that order; junction bases with no gene match: 4. DNA of the CDR3: TGTGCCAGCAGCTTCCTAGCGGGAGTTGCAGATACGCAGTATTTT. Its translation: CASSFLAGVADTQYF.